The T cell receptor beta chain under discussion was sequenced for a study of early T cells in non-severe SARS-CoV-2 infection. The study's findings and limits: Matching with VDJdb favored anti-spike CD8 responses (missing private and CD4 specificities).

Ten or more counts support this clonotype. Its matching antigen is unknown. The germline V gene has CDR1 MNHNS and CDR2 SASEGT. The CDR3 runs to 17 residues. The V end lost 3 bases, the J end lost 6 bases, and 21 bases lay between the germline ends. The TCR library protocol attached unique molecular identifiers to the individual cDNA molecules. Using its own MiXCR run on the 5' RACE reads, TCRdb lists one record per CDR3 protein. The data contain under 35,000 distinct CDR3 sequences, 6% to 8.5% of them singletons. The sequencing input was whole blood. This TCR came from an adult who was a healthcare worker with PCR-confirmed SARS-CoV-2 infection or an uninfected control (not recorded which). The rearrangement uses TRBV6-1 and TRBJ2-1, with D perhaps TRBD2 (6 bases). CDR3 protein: CASSDPTEPGLFNEQFF. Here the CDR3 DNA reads TGTGCCAGCAGTGACCCAACAGAGCCGGGACTTTTCAATGAGCAGTTCTTC.